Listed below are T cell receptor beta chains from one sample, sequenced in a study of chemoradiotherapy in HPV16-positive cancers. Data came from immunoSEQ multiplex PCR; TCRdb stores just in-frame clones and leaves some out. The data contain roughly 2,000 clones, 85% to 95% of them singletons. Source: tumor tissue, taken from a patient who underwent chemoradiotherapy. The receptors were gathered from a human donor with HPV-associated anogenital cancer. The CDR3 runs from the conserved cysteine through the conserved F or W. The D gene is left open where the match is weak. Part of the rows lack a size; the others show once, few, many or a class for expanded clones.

CDR3 DNA: TGTGCCACCAGCAGAGGGAGGGGGGCTAGCGGGATGCAGGATACGCAGTATTTT
CDR3 protein: CATSRGRGASGMQDTQYF
D gene: TRBD2
CDR3 length: 18
J gene: TRBJ2-3
V gene: TRBV15
clone size: once

CDR3 DNA: TGTGCCAGCAGTTTAGGGGGACAGGGGGACGAAAAACTGTTTTTT
CDR3 protein: CASSLGGQGDEKLFF
D gene: TRBD1
CDR3 length: 15
J gene: TRBJ1-4
V gene: TRBV28
clone size: .

CDR3 DNA: TGTGCCATCAGCGGGGGGCGAGATCAGCCCCAGCATTTT
CDR3 protein: CAISGGRDQPQHF
D gene: .
CDR3 length: 13
J gene: TRBJ1-5
V gene: TRBV10-3
clone size: .

CDR3 DNA: TGTGCCGGCAGAGGGACAGGAATTTCACCCCTCCACTTT
CDR3 protein: CAGRGTGISPLHF
D gene: TRBD1
CDR3 length: 13
J gene: TRBJ1-6
V gene: TRBV28
clone size: .

CDR3 DNA: TGTGCCAGCAGCTTAGCGAGCAGTACACACTCCTACGAGCAGTACTTC
CDR3 protein: CASSLASSTHSYEQYF
D gene: .
CDR3 length: 16
J gene: TRBJ2-7
V gene: TRBV7-7
clone size: once

CDR3 DNA: TGTGCCAGCAGCTTAGTACTAGATACGCAGTATTTT
CDR3 protein: CASSLVLDTQYF
D gene: .
CDR3 length: 12
J gene: TRBJ2-3
V gene: TRBV13
clone size: .

CDR3 DNA: TGTGCCAGCAGTGAATTTAGGACAGGGAGCACAGATACGCAGTATTTT
CDR3 protein: CASSEFRTGSTDTQYF
D gene: TRBD1
CDR3 length: 16
J gene: TRBJ2-3
V gene: TRBV25-1
clone size: .

CDR3 DNA: TGCGCCAGCAGCCCAGGACAGGGGGCGGAGGGCGAGCAGTACTTC
CDR3 protein: CASSPGQGAEGEQYF
D gene: TRBD1
CDR3 length: 15
J gene: TRBJ2-7
V gene: TRBV5-1
clone size: .

CDR3 DNA: TGTGCCATCAGTGAGAACGGAAATTCACCCCTCCACTTT
CDR3 protein: CAISENGNSPLHF
D gene: .
CDR3 length: 13
J gene: TRBJ1-6
V gene: TRBV10-3
clone size: .

CDR3 DNA: TGTGCCAGCAGCTCCACGGGCCGGGTGACAGGACAAGCTCCCTACGAGCAGTACTTC
CDR3 protein: CASSSTGRVTGQAPYEQYF
D gene: .
CDR3 length: 19
J gene: TRBJ2-7
V gene: TRBV7-9
clone size: .

CDR3 DNA: TGTGCCAGCAGCTTAGACTATCGAACGCAGTATTTT
CDR3 protein: CASSLDYRTQYF
D gene: .
CDR3 length: 12
J gene: TRBJ2-3
V gene: TRBV7-2
clone size: .

CDR3 DNA: TGTGCCAGCAGTGACCCCCCGAGTATCTATGAGCAGTTCTTC
CDR3 protein: CASSDPPSIYEQFF
D gene: .
CDR3 length: 14
J gene: TRBJ2-1
V gene: TRBV6-1
clone size: .

CDR3 DNA: TGTGCCAGCTCACCACTCCCCCGACAGTCCTATAATTCACCCCTCCACTTT
CDR3 protein: CASSPLPRQSYNSPLHF
D gene: .
CDR3 length: 17
J gene: TRBJ1-6
V gene: TRBV18
clone size: once

CDR3 DNA: TGTGCCAGCTCACCCGCCTTAGGAAGCGGGAGCGCTTACGAGCAGTACTTC
CDR3 protein: CASSPALGSGSAYEQYF
D gene: TRBD2
CDR3 length: 17
J gene: TRBJ2-7
V gene: TRBV18
clone size: .

CDR3 DNA: TGTGCCAGCAGCTTAGCTTTGCGTGATACGCAGTATTTT
CDR3 protein: CASSLALRDTQYF
D gene: .
CDR3 length: 13
J gene: TRBJ2-3
V gene: TRBV7-3
clone size: .

CDR3 DNA: TGTGCCAGCAGGTCGGGGGGGGCCGTGGAGACCCAGTACTTC
CDR3 protein: CASRSGGAVETQYF
D gene: TRBD2
CDR3 length: 14
J gene: TRBJ2-5
V gene: TRBV6-5
clone size: .

CDR3 DNA: TGTGCCAGCAAACCCTTCCAACCCATGAACACTGAAGCTTTCTTT
CDR3 protein: CASKPFQPMNTEAFF
D gene: .
CDR3 length: 15
J gene: TRBJ1-1
V gene: TRBV6-6
clone size: .

CDR3 DNA: TGTGCCAGTAGTATAGTCGGGCTAGAAATCCACAATGAGCAGTTCTTC
CDR3 protein: CASSIVGLEIHNEQFF
D gene: .
CDR3 length: 16
J gene: TRBJ2-1
V gene: TRBV19
clone size: .

CDR3 DNA: TGTGCCATCAGTGACAGTGTTTCTAATTCACCCCTCCACTTT
CDR3 protein: CAISDSVSNSPLHF
D gene: .
CDR3 length: 14
J gene: TRBJ1-6
V gene: TRBV10-3
clone size: .

CDR3 DNA: TGTGCCAGCAGTCCCCGGGGACAGGGGGCCTACGAGCAGTACTTC
CDR3 protein: CASSPRGQGAYEQYF
D gene: TRBD1
CDR3 length: 15
J gene: TRBJ2-7
V gene: TRBV6-5
clone size: .

CDR3 DNA: TGTGCCAGCAGTGTAGAAGCGGGGGGGCAAGATACGCAGTATTTT
CDR3 protein: CASSVEAGGQDTQYF
D gene: TRBD2
CDR3 length: 15
J gene: TRBJ2-3
V gene: TRBV6-4
clone size: .

CDR3 DNA: TGTGCCAGCAGCTTAGACCAGACAGGCAGCACAGATACGCAGTATTTT
CDR3 protein: CASSLDQTGSTDTQYF
D gene: .
CDR3 length: 16
J gene: TRBJ2-3
V gene: TRBV7-6
clone size: .

CDR3 DNA: TGTGCCAGCAATTCCGGGACAGGGGCCTACGAGCAGTACTTC
CDR3 protein: CASNSGTGAYEQYF
D gene: TRBD1
CDR3 length: 14
J gene: TRBJ2-7
V gene: TRBV11-2
clone size: .

CDR3 DNA: TGTGCCACCAGCAGAGGTGCGGCTGCCCTTGACGAGACCCAGTACTTC
CDR3 protein: CATSRGAAALDETQYF
D gene: .
CDR3 length: 16
J gene: TRBJ2-5
V gene: TRBV15
clone size: .

CDR3 DNA: TGCGCCAGCAGCCCAAATTTTGAGAACACTGAAGCTTTCTTT
CDR3 protein: CASSPNFENTEAFF
D gene: .
CDR3 length: 14
J gene: TRBJ1-1
V gene: TRBV4-3
clone size: .

CDR3 DNA: TGTGCCAGCAGCTTCTGGTCTACTGATGGCTACACCTTC
CDR3 protein: CASSFWSTDGYTF
D gene: .
CDR3 length: 13
J gene: TRBJ1-2
V gene: TRBV5-4
clone size: .

CDR3 DNA: TGTGCCAGCAGTTTACTCTCGGCCACCTCCTACGAGCAGTACTTC
CDR3 protein: CASSLLSATSYEQYF
D gene: .
CDR3 length: 15
J gene: TRBJ2-7
V gene: TRBV28
clone size: .

CDR3 DNA: TGTGCCAGCAGCTTAGGGTCAGCTAACTATGGCTACACCTTC
CDR3 protein: CASSLGSANYGYTF
D gene: .
CDR3 length: 14
J gene: TRBJ1-2
V gene: TRBV7-9
clone size: .

CDR3 DNA: TGTGCCAGCAGCATTTCAGGGGGGGAAGGCTCCTACAATGAGCAGTTCTTC
CDR3 protein: CASSISGGEGSYNEQFF
D gene: .
CDR3 length: 17
J gene: TRBJ2-1
V gene: TRBV11-2
clone size: .

CDR3 DNA: TGCAGCGCTACCCCCTCCCGGGCGGGAGAGCAGTACTTC
CDR3 protein: CSATPSRAGEQYF
D gene: TRBD2
CDR3 length: 13
J gene: TRBJ2-5
V gene: TRBV29-1
clone size: .

CDR3 DNA: TGTGCCACCAGTACTCCCGAAGGGACAGGGGGTGACTCACCCCTCCACTTT
CDR3 protein: CATSTPEGTGGDSPLHF
D gene: TRBD1
CDR3 length: 17
J gene: TRBJ1-6
V gene: TRBV7-3
clone size: .

CDR3 DNA: TGTGCCAGCAGCCCCCCCGGATCGGGCTCCGATGAAAAACTGTTTTTT
CDR3 protein: CASSPPGSGSDEKLFF
D gene: .
CDR3 length: 16
J gene: TRBJ1-4
V gene: TRBV7-6
clone size: once

CDR3 DNA: TGTGCCACCAGCAGAGCTTCGACCTTCTCTCTCTCCTACAATGAGCAGTTCTTC
CDR3 protein: CATSRASTFSLSYNEQFF
D gene: .
CDR3 length: 18
J gene: TRBJ2-1
V gene: TRBV15
clone size: .

CDR3 DNA: TGTGCCAGCAGTTTATTAGGATTAAGCAATCAGCCCCAGCATTTT
CDR3 protein: CASSLLGLSNQPQHF
D gene: .
CDR3 length: 15
J gene: TRBJ1-5
V gene: TRBV28
clone size: .

CDR3 DNA: TGTGCCAGCTCACCAGCAGGGTATTTCGGGGTAGCTTTCTTT
CDR3 protein: CASSPAGYFGVAFF
D gene: .
CDR3 length: 14
J gene: TRBJ1-1
V gene: TRBV18
clone size: .

CDR3 DNA: TGTGCCAGCAGCCCAATGGGACCGACTCGGGGACTTAACTATGGCTACACCTTC
CDR3 protein: CASSPMGPTRGLNYGYTF
D gene: .
CDR3 length: 18
J gene: TRBJ1-2
V gene: TRBV28
clone size: few

CDR3 DNA: TGTGCCAGCAGCAAAGGCAGGAGCTCTGGAAACACCATATATTTT
CDR3 protein: CASSKGRSSGNTIYF
D gene: .
CDR3 length: 15
J gene: TRBJ1-3
V gene: TRBV21-1
clone size: .

CDR3 DNA: TGTGCCAGCAGTGTGGAGCCCTTCCTGGGGCCCCAGCATTTT
CDR3 protein: CASSVEPFLGPQHF
D gene: .
CDR3 length: 14
J gene: TRBJ1-5
V gene: TRBV2
clone size: .

CDR3 DNA: TGTGCCAGTAGTATGGGGAACTCCTACGAGCAGTACTTC
CDR3 protein: CASSMGNSYEQYF
D gene: .
CDR3 length: 13
J gene: TRBJ2-7
V gene: TRBV19
clone size: .

CDR3 DNA: TGTGCCAGCAGTTCCTCCTCGGGGGATCAGCCCCAGCATTTT
CDR3 protein: CASSSSSGDQPQHF
D gene: .
CDR3 length: 14
J gene: TRBJ1-5
V gene: TRBV27
clone size: .